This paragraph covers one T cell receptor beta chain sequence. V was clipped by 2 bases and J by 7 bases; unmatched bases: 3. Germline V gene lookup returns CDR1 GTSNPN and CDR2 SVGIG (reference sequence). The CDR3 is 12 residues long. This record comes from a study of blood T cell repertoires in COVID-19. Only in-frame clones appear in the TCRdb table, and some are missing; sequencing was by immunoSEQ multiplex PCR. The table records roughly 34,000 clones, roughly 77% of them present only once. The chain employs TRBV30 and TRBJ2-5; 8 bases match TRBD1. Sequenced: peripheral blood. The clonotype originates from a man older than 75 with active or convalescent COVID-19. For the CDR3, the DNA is TGTGCCTGGAGTCCCACAGGGGGGACCCAGTACTTC. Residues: CAWSPTGGTQYF.